What follows are 14 T cell receptor beta chains derived from one specimen sequenced in a study of blood T cell repertoires in COVID-19. Clones were read by immunoSEQ multiplex PCR, and TCRdb kept only the in-frame ones, dropping some. The sample shows some 120,000 clones, more than 75% of them seen only once. The sequenced material came from peripheral blood. The receptor source for this set is a man aged 50-59 years with active COVID-19.

This chain connects TRBV6-5 to TRBJ2-3; TRBD2 is a possible D gene (7 bases). Trimming shortened V by 8 bases and J by 2 bases, and 14 bases separated the two germline ends. From germline, CDR1 is MNHEY and CDR2 SVGAGI. CDR3 length: 14 residues. CDR3 bases: TGTGCCAGCGGGGGGGCCCGTTACACAGATACGCAGTATTTT. This codes for CASGGARYTDTQYF.

V and J are TRBV18 and TRBJ2-6; D gene uncertain. Between the trimmed V and J ends, which lost 6 bases and 4 bases, there was a span of 10 bases. Per germline, CDR1 KGHSH and CDR2 LQKENI. The CDR3 extends over 14 amino acids. The CDR3 region is CASSPDSGANVLTF. CDR3 DNA: TGTGCCAGCTCCCCCGATAGCGGGGCCAACGTCCTGACTTTC.

The chain has TRBV30 and TRBJ1-2; no clear D gene. CDR3 size: 13 residues. Germline assignment: CDR1 GTSNPN and CDR2 SVGIG (reference sequence). Trimming stripped 8 bases from V and 6 bases from J, with 19 bases between. The CDR3: CAKHLPGADGYTF. DNA of the CDR3: TGTGCCAAACACCTACCGGGAGCGGATGGCTACACCTTC.

Details on this clone: Other DNA sequences in this sample translate to the same CDR3. This sequence joins TRBV28 and TRBJ2-7; D is undetermined. In germline, CDR1 is MDHEN, CDR2 SYDVKM. The V gene lost 4 bases and the J gene lost 0 bases, with 4 bases spanning the gap. The CDR3 extends over 12 amino acids. CDR3: CASSSSSYEQYV. For the CDR3, the DNA is TGTGCCAGCAGTTCGAGCTCCTACGAGCAGTACGTC.

This clone was picked up a small number of times. The rearrangement links TRBV7-9 to TRBJ2-7, with D possibly matching TRBD1 (6 bases). V was trimmed by 5 bases and J by 7 bases, leaving 12 bases between them. This CDR3 is 12 amino acids long. Germline assignment: CDR1 SEHNR and CDR2 FQNEAQ (reference sequence). For the CDR3, the DNA is TGTGCCAGCAGCCCTACAGGGCAAGAGCAGTACGTC. This gives the protein CASSPTGQEQYV.

This rearrangement joins TRBV7-8 to TRBJ2-3; 7 nucleotides agree with TRBD2. This CDR3 contains 16 residues. V lost 2 bases to trimming and J lost 1 base; unmatched junction nucleotides: 6. Germline V gene sequence: CDR1 SGHVS, CDR2 FQNEAQ. CDR3 loop: CASSLLSTSRTDTQYF. The CDR3 DNA follows: TGTGCCAGCAGCTTACTGTCGACTAGCCGCACAGATACGCAGTATTTT. Supplemented by reference TRBV7-8 and TRBJ2-3, the full variable domain reads GAGVSQSPRYKVAKRGQDVALRCDPISGHVSLFWYQQALGQGPEFLTYFQNEAQLDKSGLPSDRFFAERPEGSVSTLKIQRTQQEDSAVYLCASSLLSTSRTDTQYFGPGTRLTVL.

The chain recombines TRBV11-3 with TRBJ2-2, with 8 bases fitting TRBD1. This CDR3 spans 15 amino acids. CDR1 is SGHNT and CDR2 is YENEEA in the germline V gene. With V trimmed by 5 bases and J by 2 bases, 4 bases remained unmatched. CDR3 sequence reads: CASSRTGTNTGELFF. DNA for the CDR3: TGTGCCAGCAGCCGGACAGGGACTAACACCGGGGAGCTGTTTTTT.

V is TRBV19 and J is TRBJ1-5; D perhaps matches TRBD1 (5 bases). The germline V and J ends were trimmed by 1 base and 3 bases, with 13 bases remaining between them. The CDR3 length is 16 residues. Germline CDR1 LNHDA, CDR2 SQIVND (reference sequence). In DNA form, the CDR3 reads TGTGCCAGTAGTATAGGCGCGGGGCGCGACAATCAGCCCCAGCATTTT. Its protein is CASSIGAGRDNQPQHF.

The V gene is TRBV19, the J gene TRBJ1-2, with D possibly matching TRBD1 (5 bases). The CDR3 runs 13 residues. V dropped 7 bases and J dropped 1 base, with 10 bases sitting between them. Germline assignment: CDR1 LNHDA and CDR2 SQIVND (reference sequence). CDR3 nucleotides: TGTGCCAGTAACAGGAGAAATAACTATGGCTACACCTTC. Translation gives CASNRRNNYGYTF.

This clone showed up just once. In nucleotides, the CDR3 is TGTGCCAGCAGTTACGAGAGATTTAGAAGACAACCCTACGAGCAGTACGTC. Protein sequence: CASSYERFRRQPYEQYV. The J gene is TRBJ2-7, the V gene TRBV6-2 or TRBV6-3; D gene unclear. The CDR3 covers 17 residues. Trimming took 2 bases from V and 2 from J, leaving 19 bases between them. Germline V gene sequence: CDR1 MNHEY, CDR2 SVGEGT.

The rearrangement uses TRBV9 and TRBJ1-3, with a possible D match to TRBD1 (5 bases). CDR3 length: 14 residues. Germline CDR1 and CDR2: SGDLS and YYNGEE. The V end was cut by 5 bases, the J end by 2 bases, with 11 bases between. CDR3 sequence reads: CASSTGRAGNTIYF. The CDR3 coding sequence is TGTGCCAGCAGTACAGGACGGGCTGGAAACACCATATATTTT.

This clone was picked up one time. The chain combines TRBV7-9 with TRBJ2-5; 10 bases agree with TRBD2. The CDR3 totals 17 residues. Looked up from germline, CDR1 is SEHNR and CDR2 is FQNEAQ (reference sequence). The J segment lost 1 base and the V segment lost 6 bases, leaving 11 bases of the junction unmatched. Here the CDR3 DNA reads TGTGCCAGCAGAGGGGGTGAAAGCGGGAGGGCCCAAGAGACCCAGTACTTC. It specifies CASRGGESGRAQETQYF.

This chain joins TRBV6-1 and TRBJ2-3; D is possibly TRBD2 (6 bases). CDR1 and CDR2 from the germline V gene are MNHNS and SASEGT. Between the trimmed V and J ends, which lost 3 bases and 6 bases, there was a span of 10 bases. The CDR3 covers 13 residues. CDR3 DNA sequence: TGTGCCAGCAGTGAGGCTGGGGGGGATACGCAGTATTTT. It translates to CASSEAGGDTQYF.

The sample holds one count of this clone. This chain links TRBV2 with TRBJ2-3, with 12 positions matching TRBD2. This CDR3 comprises 15 residues. The germline V gene encodes CDR1 SNHLY and CDR2 FYNNEI. The V and J ends lost 8 bases and 1 base, in that order; junction bases with no gene match: 4. The CDR3 DNA sequence: TGTGCCAGCCGGGGGACTAGCGGGCGCACAGATACGCAGTATTTT. Translation: CASRGTSGRTDTQYF.